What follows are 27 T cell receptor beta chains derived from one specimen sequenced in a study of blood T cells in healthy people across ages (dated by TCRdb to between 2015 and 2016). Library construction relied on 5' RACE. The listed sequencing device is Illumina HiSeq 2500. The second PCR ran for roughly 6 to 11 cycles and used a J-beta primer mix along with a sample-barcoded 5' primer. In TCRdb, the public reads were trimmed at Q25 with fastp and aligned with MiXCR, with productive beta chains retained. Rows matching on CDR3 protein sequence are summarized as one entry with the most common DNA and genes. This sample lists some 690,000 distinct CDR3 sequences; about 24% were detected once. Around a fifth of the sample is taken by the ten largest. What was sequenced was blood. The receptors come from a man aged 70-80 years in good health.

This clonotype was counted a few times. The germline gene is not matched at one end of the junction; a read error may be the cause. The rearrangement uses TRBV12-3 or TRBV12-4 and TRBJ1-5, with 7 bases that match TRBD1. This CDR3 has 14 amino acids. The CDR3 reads CAGSSTGVNQPQHF. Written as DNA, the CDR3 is TGTGCCGGCAGTTCTACAGGGGTAAATCAGCCCCAGCATTTT.

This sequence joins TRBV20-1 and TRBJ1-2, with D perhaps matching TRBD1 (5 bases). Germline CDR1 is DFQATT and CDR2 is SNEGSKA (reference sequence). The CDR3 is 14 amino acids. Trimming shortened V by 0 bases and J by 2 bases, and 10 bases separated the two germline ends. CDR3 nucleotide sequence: TGCAGTGCTAGAGATTGGCAGGGCAACTATGGCTACACCTTC. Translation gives CSARDWQGNYGYTF.

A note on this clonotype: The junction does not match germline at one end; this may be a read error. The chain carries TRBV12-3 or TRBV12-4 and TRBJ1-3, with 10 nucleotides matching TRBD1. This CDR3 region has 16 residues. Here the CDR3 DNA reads TGTGCCAACAGTCTCGGAGGGACAGGGGATAGAAACACCATATATTTT. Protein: CANSLGGTGDRNTIYF.

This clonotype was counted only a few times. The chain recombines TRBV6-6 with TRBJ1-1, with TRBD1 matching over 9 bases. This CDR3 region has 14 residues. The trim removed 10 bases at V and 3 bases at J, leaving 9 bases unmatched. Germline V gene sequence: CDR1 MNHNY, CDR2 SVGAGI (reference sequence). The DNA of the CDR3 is TGTGCCACCAAACAGGGGGCGGGGCACACTGAAGCTTTCTTT. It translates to CATKQGAGHTEAFF.

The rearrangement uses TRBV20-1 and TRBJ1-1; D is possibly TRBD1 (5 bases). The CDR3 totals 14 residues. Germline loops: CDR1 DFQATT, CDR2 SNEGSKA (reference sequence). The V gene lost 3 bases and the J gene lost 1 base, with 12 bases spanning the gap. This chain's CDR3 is CSASWARGNTEAFF. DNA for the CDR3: TGCAGTGCTAGTTGGGCTAGGGGGAACACTGAAGCTTTCTTT.

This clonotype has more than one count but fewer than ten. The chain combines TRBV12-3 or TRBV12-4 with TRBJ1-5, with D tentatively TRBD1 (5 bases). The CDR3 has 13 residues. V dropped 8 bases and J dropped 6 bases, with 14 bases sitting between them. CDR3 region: CASCRERAQPQHF. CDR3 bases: TGTGCCAGCTGCAGGGAAAGGGCTCAGCCCCAGCATTTT.

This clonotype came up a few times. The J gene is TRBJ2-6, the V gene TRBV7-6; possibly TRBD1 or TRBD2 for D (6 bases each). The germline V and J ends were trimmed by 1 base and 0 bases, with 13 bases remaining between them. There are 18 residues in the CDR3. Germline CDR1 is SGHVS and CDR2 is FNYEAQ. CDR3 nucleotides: TGTGCCAGCAGCTTAGGAGGAGGGACATACTCTGGGGCCAACGTCCTGACTTTC. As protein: CASSLGGGTYSGANVLTF.

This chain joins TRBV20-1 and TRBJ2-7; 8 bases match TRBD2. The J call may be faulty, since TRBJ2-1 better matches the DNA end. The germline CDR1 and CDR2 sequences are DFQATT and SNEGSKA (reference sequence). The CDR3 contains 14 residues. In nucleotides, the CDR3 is TGCAGTGCCCCTGGCGGGAGGACCATAAATGAGCAGTTCTTC. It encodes CSAPGGRTINEQFF.

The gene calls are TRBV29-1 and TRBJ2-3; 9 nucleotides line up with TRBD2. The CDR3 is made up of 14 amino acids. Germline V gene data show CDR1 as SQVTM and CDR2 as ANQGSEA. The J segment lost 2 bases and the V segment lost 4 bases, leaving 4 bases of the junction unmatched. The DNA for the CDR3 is TGCAGCGTTGCTAGCGGGGAGACCACAGATACGCAGTATTTT. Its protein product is CSVASGETTDTQYF.

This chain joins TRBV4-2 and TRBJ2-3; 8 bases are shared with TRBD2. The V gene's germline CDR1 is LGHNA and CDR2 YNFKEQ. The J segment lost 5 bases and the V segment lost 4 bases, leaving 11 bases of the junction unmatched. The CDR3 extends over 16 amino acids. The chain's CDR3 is CASSPGLALLGDTQYF. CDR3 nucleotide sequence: TGTGCCAGCAGCCCTGGACTAGCCCTCCTTGGAGATACGCAGTATTTT.

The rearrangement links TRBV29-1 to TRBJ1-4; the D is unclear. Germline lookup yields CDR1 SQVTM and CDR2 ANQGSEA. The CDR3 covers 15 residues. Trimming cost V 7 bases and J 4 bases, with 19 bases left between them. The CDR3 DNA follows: TGCAGCGCCCGTCACGGGATGGGGATTAATGAAAAACTGTTTTTT. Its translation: CSARHGMGINEKLFF.

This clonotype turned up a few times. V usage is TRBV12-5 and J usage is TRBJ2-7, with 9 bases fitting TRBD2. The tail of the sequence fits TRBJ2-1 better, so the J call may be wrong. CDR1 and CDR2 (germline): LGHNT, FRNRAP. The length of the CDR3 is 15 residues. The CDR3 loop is CASGRTSVEVNEQFF. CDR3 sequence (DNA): TGTGCTAGTGGGAGGACTAGCGTAGAGGTCAATGAGCAGTTCTTC.

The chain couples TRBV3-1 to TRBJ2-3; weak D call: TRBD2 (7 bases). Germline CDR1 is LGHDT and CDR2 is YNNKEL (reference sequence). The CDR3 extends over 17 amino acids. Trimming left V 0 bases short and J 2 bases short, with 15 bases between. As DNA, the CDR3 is TGTGCCAGCAGCCAAGATCTACGGGGGGCCATCACAGATACGCAGTATTTT. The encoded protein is CASSQDLRGAITDTQYF.

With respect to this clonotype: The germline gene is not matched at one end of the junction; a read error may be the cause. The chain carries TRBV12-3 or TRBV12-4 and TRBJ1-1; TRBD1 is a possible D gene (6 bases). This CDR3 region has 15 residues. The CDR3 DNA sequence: TGTGCCAGCAGTTTAGCGGGGGGGCTCCAGCCCGGTACCGTTTTT. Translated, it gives CASSLAGGLQPGTVF.

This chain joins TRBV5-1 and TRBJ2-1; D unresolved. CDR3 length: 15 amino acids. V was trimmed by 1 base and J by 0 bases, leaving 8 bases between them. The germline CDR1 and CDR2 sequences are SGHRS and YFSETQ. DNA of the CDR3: TGCGCCAGCAGCTTGCAAGAGAGCTCCTACAATGAGCAGTTCTTC. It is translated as CASSLQESSYNEQFF.

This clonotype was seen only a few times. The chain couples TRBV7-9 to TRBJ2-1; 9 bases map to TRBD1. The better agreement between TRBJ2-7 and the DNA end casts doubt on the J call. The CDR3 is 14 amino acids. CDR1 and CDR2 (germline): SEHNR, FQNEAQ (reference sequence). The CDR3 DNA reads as TGTGCCAGCAGCTTTTTGGGACAGGGAGTGGAGCAGTACGTC. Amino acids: CASSFLGQGVEQYV.

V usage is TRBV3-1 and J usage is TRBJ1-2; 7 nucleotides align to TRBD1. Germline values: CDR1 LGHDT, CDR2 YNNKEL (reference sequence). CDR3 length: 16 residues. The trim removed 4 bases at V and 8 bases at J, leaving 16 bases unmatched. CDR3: CASSLDLGQAVGGYTF. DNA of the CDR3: TGTGCCAGCAGCCTTGACCTCGGACAGGCCGTGGGGGGCTACACCTTC.

The CDR3 nucleotides read TGTGCCAGCAGTCCTGGCTTAGCGGGGGGCCCGAGAGATACGCAGTATTTT. Its translation: CASSPGLAGGPRDTQYF. This sequence joins TRBV12-3 or TRBV12-4 and TRBJ2-3, with 10 bases lining up with TRBD2. The CDR3 has 17 amino acids. V shed 5 bases and J 5 bases; nucleotides not matched to a gene: 13.

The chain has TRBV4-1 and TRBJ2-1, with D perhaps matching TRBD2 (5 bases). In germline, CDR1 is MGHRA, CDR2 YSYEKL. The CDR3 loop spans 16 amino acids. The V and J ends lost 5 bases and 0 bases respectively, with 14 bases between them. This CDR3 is CASSLEDSSSYNEQFF. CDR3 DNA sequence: TGCGCCAGCAGCTTAGAGGACTCGAGCTCCTACAATGAGCAGTTCTTC.

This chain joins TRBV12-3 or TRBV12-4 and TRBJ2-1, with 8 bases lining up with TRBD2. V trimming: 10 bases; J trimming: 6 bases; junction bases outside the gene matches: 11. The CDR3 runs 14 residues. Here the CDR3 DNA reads TGTGCCAACACCACTAGCGGTCTCCTCAATGAGCAGTTCTTC. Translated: CANTTSGLLNEQFF.

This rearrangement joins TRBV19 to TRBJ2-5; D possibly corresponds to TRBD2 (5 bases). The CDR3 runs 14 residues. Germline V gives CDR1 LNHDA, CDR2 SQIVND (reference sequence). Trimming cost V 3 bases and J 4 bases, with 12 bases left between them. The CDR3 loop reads CASSMMKGGETQYF. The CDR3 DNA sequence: TGTGCCAGTAGTATGATGAAAGGAGGAGAGACCCAGTACTTC.

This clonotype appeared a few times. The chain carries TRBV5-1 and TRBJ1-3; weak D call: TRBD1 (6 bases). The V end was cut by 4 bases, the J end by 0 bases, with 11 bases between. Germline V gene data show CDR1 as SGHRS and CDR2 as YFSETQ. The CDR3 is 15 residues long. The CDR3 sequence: CASSQTGISGNTIYF. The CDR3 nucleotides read TGCGCCAGCAGCCAAACAGGGATCTCTGGAAACACCATATATTTT.

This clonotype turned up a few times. In nucleotides, the CDR3 is TGCAGTGCTAGAACCCGTGCGTTTGGAGATACGCAGTATTTT. Translated, it gives CSARTRAFGDTQYF. The chain links TRBV20-1 to TRBJ2-3, with D unresolved. CDR3 length: 14 amino acids. Per germline, CDR1 DFQATT and CDR2 SNEGSKA (reference sequence). Trimming took off 2 bases at V and 5 bases at J, with 14 bases between the two ends.

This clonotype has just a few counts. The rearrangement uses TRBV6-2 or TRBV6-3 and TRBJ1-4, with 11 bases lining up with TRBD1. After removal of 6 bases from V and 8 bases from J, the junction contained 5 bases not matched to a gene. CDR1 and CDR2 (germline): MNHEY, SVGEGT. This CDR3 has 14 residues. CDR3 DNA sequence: TGTGCCAGCAGACGGACAGGGGGCGACGAAAAACTGTTTTTT. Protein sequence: CASRRTGGDEKLFF.

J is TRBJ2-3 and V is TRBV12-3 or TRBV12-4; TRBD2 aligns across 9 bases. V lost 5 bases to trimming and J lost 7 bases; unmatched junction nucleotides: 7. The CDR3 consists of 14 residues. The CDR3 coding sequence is TGTGCCAGCAGTCCGAGCGGGAGGCTAAATACGCAGTATTTT. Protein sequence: CASSPSGRLNTQYF.

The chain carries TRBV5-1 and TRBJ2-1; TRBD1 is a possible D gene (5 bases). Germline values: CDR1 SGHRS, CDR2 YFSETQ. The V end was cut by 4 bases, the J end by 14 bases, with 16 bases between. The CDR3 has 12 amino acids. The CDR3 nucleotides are TGCGCCAGCAGCCAGCAGGATCAGGGTGAGTTCTTC. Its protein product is CASSQQDQGEFF.

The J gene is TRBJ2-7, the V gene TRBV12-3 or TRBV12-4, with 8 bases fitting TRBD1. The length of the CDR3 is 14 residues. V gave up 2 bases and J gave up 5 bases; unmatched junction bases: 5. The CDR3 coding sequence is TGTGCCAGCAGTTTAAACAGGGGGAATAACGAGCAGTACTTC. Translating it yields CASSLNRGNNEQYF.